These 5 T cell receptor beta chains were all obtained from the same sample, sequenced in a study of blood T cell repertoires in COVID-19. Using immunoSEQ multiplex PCR, the repertoire was profiled, and TCRdb retains in-frame clones only, with some absent. The sample yields some 350,000 clones, more than 80% seen once. Input material: PBMCs or T cells enriched from blood (not recorded which). These receptor sequences come from a man aged 18 to 29 who had recovered from COVID-19.

The chain recombines TRBV10-3 with TRBJ1-1; tentatively, D is TRBD1 (5 bases). Germline V lookup: CDR1 ENHRY, CDR2 SYGVKD. Trimming stripped 3 bases from V and 3 bases from J, with 14 bases between. The CDR3 consists of 15 residues. CDR3 coding DNA: TGTGCCATCAGTGATAGGGGCAGTTGGGACACTGAAGCTTTCTTT. Its translation: CAISDRGSWDTEAFF.

This clone was recorded only once. The gene calls are TRBV9 and TRBJ2-7; 9 nucleotides line up with TRBD1. This CDR3 is built from 14 residues. Trimming took 3 bases from V and 2 from J; bases not matched to a gene: 3. The germline CDR1 and CDR2 sequences are SGDLS and YYNGEE. In DNA form, the CDR3 reads TGTGCCAGCAGCGCTGACAGGGGGGCCTACGAGCAGTACTTC. Translating gives CASSADRGAYEQYF.

The rearrangement uses TRBV5-1 and TRBJ1-1, with D hard to call. Trimming stripped 4 bases from V and 7 bases from J, with 11 bases between. The CDR3 has 12 residues. The germline V gene encodes CDR1 SGHRS and CDR2 YFSETQ. The CDR3: CASSLVGSEAFF. CDR3 DNA: TGCGCCAGCAGCCTAGTAGGGAGTGAAGCTTTCTTT.

The genes are TRBV18 and TRBJ2-7; tentatively, D is TRBD2 (6 bases). CDR3 length: 15 amino acids. Trimming removed 3 bases at V and 2 bases at J, with 14 bases between. Germline values: CDR1 KGHSH, CDR2 LQKENI. Written as DNA, the CDR3 is TGTGCCAGCTCACCCGGGACTGGCCTTACCTACGAGCAGTACTTC. Translating gives CASSPGTGLTYEQYF.

The rearrangement links TRBV18 to TRBJ2-7; TRBD2 agrees at 13 bases. V was clipped by 2 bases and J by 2 bases; unmatched bases: 15. CDR3 length equals 20 residues. CDR1 KGHSH and CDR2 LQKENI come from the germline V gene. The CDR3 loop is CASSPGMRVGTSGTPYEQYF. The DNA of the CDR3 is TGTGCCAGCTCACCAGGGATGCGGGTGGGGACTAGCGGGACACCCTACGAGCAGTACTTC.